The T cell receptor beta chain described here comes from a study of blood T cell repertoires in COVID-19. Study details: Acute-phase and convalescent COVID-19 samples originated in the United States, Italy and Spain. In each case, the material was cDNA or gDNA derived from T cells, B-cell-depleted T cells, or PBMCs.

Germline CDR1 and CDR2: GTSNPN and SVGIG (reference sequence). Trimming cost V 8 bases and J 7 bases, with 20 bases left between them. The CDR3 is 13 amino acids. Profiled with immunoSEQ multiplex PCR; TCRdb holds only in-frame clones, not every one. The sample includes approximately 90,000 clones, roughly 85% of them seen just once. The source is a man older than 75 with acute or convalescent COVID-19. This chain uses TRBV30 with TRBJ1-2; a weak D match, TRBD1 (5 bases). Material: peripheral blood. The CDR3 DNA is TGTGCCCGTGGGGCCCAACGGAGGGGTGGCTACACCTTC. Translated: CARGAQRRGGYTF.